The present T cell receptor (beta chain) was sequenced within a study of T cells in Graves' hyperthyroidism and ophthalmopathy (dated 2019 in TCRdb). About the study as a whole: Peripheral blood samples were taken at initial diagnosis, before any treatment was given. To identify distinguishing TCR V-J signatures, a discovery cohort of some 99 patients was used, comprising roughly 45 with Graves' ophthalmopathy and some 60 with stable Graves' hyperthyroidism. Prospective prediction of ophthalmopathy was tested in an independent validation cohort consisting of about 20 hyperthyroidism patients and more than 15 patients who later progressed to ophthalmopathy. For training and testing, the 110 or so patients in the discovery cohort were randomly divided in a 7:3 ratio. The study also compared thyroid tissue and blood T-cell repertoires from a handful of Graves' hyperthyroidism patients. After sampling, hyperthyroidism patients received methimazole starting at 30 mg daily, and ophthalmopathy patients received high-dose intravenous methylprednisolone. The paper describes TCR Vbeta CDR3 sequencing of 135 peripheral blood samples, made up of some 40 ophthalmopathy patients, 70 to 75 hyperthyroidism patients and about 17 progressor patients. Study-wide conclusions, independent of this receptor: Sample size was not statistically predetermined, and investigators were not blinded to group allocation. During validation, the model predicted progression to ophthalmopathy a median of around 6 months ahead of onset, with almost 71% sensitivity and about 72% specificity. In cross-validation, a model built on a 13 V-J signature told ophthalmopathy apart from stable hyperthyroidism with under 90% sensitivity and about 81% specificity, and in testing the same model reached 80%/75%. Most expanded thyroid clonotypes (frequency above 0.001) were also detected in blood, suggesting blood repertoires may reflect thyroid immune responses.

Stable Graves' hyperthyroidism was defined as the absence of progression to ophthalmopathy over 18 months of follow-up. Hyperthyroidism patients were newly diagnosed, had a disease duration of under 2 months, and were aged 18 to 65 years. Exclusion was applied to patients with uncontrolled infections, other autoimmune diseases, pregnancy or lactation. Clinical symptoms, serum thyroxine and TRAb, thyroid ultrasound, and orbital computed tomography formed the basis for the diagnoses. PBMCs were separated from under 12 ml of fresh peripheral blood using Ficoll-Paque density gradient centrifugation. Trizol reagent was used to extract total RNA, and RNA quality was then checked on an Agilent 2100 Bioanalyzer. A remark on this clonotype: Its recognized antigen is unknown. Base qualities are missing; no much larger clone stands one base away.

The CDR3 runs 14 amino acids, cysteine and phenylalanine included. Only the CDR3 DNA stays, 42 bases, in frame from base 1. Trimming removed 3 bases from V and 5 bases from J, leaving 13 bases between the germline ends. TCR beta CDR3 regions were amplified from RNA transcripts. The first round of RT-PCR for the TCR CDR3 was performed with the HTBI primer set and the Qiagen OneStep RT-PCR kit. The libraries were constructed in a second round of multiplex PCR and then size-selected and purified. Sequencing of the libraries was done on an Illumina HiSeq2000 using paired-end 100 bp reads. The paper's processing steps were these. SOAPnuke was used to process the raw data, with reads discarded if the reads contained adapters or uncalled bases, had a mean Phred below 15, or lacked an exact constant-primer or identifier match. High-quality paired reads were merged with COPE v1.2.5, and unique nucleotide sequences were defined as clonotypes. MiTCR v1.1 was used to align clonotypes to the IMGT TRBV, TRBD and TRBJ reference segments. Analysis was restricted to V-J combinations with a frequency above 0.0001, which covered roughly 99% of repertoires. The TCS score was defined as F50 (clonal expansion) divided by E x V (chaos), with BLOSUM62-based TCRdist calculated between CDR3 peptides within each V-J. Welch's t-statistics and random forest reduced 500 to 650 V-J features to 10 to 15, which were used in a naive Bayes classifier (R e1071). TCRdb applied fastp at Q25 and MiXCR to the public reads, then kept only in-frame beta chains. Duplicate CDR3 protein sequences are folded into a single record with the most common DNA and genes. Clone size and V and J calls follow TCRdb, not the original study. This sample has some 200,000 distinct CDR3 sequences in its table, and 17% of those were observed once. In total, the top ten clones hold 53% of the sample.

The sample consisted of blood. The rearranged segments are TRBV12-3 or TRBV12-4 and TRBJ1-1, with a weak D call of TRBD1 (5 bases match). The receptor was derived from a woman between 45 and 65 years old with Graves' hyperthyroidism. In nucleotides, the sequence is TGTGCCAGCAGTTTCGGGGACTTGGGAACTGAAGCTTTCTTT. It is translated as CASSFGDLGTEAFF.